This T cell receptor (beta chain) was observed in a study of T cell repertoires in cytomegalovirus infection. The overall study: CMV epitopes, recently identified HLA-C-restricted and well-studied HLA-B-restricted, were used. Indications of both CMV infection and matching HLA type were provided by public TCR beta signatures. Study-level findings and limits: What dominated the ex vivo response were HLA-C-restricted CMV-specific TCR beta clonotypes. Summed frequency of public TCR beta families distinguished CMV carriers with the relevant HLA.

TCRdb itself ran the reads through MiXCR, one entry per CDR3 protein. The sample lists about 51,000 distinct CDR3 sequences, 15% to 25% occurring once. The V gene's germline CDR1 is MDHEN and CDR2 SYDVKM. Trimming left V 3 bases short and J 6 bases short, with 5 bases between. The CDR3 consists of 11 residues. This clonotype turned up a few times. What it recognizes is unknown. The chain uses TRBV28 and TRBJ1-2; no definite D call. The source material was CD8+ T cells from cultured PBMCs, sampled from culture after CMV antigen stimulation. This clonotype originated in a human donor in good health (CMV status not recorded). Some clones in this sample may be carry-over from other donors' samples. The CDR3 protein is CASSFSHGYTF. The CDR3 bases are TGTGCCAGCAGTTTCTCGCATGGCTACACCTTC.